One sample yielded the 27 T cell receptor beta chains listed below, sequenced in a study of cytomegalovirus exposure and HLA in healthy donors. It was with 60 Vbeta and 13 Jbeta primers that the PCR ran. Repertoires were generated with immunoSEQ multiplex PCR, while TCRdb's copy carries only in-frame clones and drops some. The sample includes tens of thousands of clones, under 85% of them seen just once. The sample taken for sequencing was PBMCs. These receptor sequences come from a woman aged 40 to 49 in good health and CMV-seropositive.

This clone occurred a few times. The chain is built from TRBV6-1 and TRBJ1-1, with D possibly matching TRBD1 (6 bases). Germline V gives CDR1 MNHNS, CDR2 SASEGT. The V gene lost 7 bases and the J gene lost 1 base, with 16 bases spanning the gap. This CDR3 contains 15 residues. The CDR3 nucleotides read TGTGCCAGCACCGTTAACAGGGATAGGAACACTGAAGCTTTCTTT. Protein: CASTVNRDRNTEAFF.

The chain carries TRBV5-1 and TRBJ2-3; 14 bases agree with TRBD2. J gave up 2 bases and V 3 bases, and 8 bases lay outside the gene matches. The CDR3 has 18 residues. Germline V gene data show CDR1 as SGHRS and CDR2 as YFSETQ. The CDR3 spells CASSSGLAGGAPTDTQYF. The CDR3 DNA reads as TGCGCCAGCAGCTCCGGACTAGCGGGGGGCGCCCCCACAGATACGCAGTATTTT.

This chain uses TRBV5-1 with TRBJ2-6, with D unclear. In germline, CDR1 is SGHRS, CDR2 YFSETQ. The V end was cut by 4 bases, the J end by 0 bases, with 5 bases between. The CDR3 has 14 residues. The chain's CDR3 is CASSASSGANVLTF. CDR3 nucleotides: TGCGCCAGCAGCGCGAGCTCTGGGGCCAACGTCCTGACTTTC.

The chain uses TRBV11-2 and TRBJ2-5, with TRBD2 matching over 9 bases. The CDR3 has 15 residues. Losses at the gene ends were 1 base for V and 5 bases for J; bases not matched to a gene: 5. Germline CDR1 reads SGHAT; CDR2 reads FQNNGV. The CDR3 DNA is TGTGCCAGCAGCTTAGGCGGGGGGGCCTGGGAGACCCAGTACTTC. It specifies CASSLGGGAWETQYF.

The rearrangement joins TRBV2 to TRBJ1-1; D possibly corresponds to TRBD1 (5 bases). The V and J ends lost 2 bases and 5 bases respectively, with 9 bases between them. The germline V gene encodes CDR1 SNHLY and CDR2 FYNNEI. CDR3 length: 13 residues. CDR3 coding DNA: TGTGCCAGCAGTGAACAGGGAGGTACTGAAGCTTTCTTT. Residues: CASSEQGGTEAFF.

The chain employs TRBV19 and TRBJ1-1, with D perhaps TRBD1 (5 bases). Deletions cut 3 bases from V and 0 bases from J, with 11 bases between. The length of the CDR3 is 15 residues. Germline CDR1 is LNHDA and CDR2 is SQIVND (reference sequence). This CDR3 is CASSMAGGMNTEAFF. CDR3 in DNA: TGTGCCAGTAGTATGGCCGGGGGGATGAACACTGAAGCTTTCTTT.

This chain links TRBV5-4 with TRBJ2-3, with unresolved D. Between the trimmed V and J ends, which lost 0 bases and 2 bases, there was a span of 7 bases. CDR1 SGHNT and CDR2 YYREEE come from the germline V gene (reference sequence). The CDR3 loop spans 14 amino acids. The CDR3 coding sequence is TGTGCCAGCAGCTTGGGGCTTGCCACAGATACGCAGTATTTT. As protein: CASSLGLATDTQYF.

This clone was observed a handful of times. The V gene is TRBV4-1, the J gene TRBJ1-6; 8 bases fit TRBD1. The CDR3 is 15 amino acids. J lost 11 bases, V lost 0 bases, and 6 bases had no gene match. Germline lookup yields CDR1 MGHRA and CDR2 YSYEKL. The DNA for the CDR3 is TGCGCCAGCAGCCAAGAGACAGGGGAATTTGCACCCCTCCACTTT. Amino acids: CASSQETGEFAPLHF.

This clone has only one observation. The rearrangement uses TRBV7-2 and TRBJ1-5; TRBD1 agrees at 12 bases. The V and J ends lost 5 bases and 13 bases, in that order; junction bases with no gene match: 9. The CDR3 is 14 residues long. Germline assignment: CDR1 SGHTA and CDR2 FQGNSA. The CDR3 reads CASSTGTGGGYQHF. CDR3 coding DNA: TGTGCCAGCAGCACCGGGACAGGGGGCGGGTATCAGCATTTT.

The chain links TRBV4-1 to TRBJ1-4; D unresolved. The CDR3 consists of 12 residues. Deletions cut 0 bases from V and 9 bases from J, with 5 bases between. Germline V gene lookup returns CDR1 MGHRA and CDR2 YSYEKL. CDR3 nucleotides: TGCGCCAGCAGCCAAGATATTAAAAAACTGTTTTTT. Encoded protein: CASSQDIKKLFF.

This clone was observed a few times. The chain combines TRBV5-6 with TRBJ2-3; 9 nucleotides line up with TRBD2. The V segment lost 1 base and the J segment 4 bases; nucleotides outside the gene matches: 7. The CDR3 runs to 16 residues. Germline CDR1 SGHDT, CDR2 YYEEEE. CDR3 in amino acids: CASSLIWRGGADTQYF. For the CDR3, the DNA is TGTGCCAGCAGCTTGATCTGGCGGGGGGGGGCAGATACGCAGTATTTT.

V is TRBV27 and J is TRBJ2-3; 8 bases match TRBD2. With 6 bases clipped from V and 3 bases from J, the junction kept 5 bases outside the gene matches. The CDR3 sequence is 14 residues long. CDR1 MNHEY and CDR2 SMNVEV come from the germline V gene (reference sequence). The CDR3 nucleotides are TGTGCCAGCAGCTCGGGGGGGGCTACAGATACGCAGTATTTT. This gives the protein CASSSGGATDTQYF.

Remarks on this clone: Additional DNA sequences in this sample encode the identical CDR3. The rearrangement uses TRBV5-1 and TRBJ1-2; D not certain. The CDR3 runs to 14 residues. The V and J ends lost 0 bases and 5 bases respectively, with 11 bases between them. The V gene's germline CDR1 is SGHRS and CDR2 YFSETQ. This chain's CDR3 is CASSLEAGGYGYTF. The CDR3 DNA reads TGCGCCAGCAGCTTGGAGGCAGGAGGGTATGGCTACACCTTC. The entire variable domain, with the rest obtained from reference TRBV5-1 and TRBJ1-2, is as follows: KAGVTQTPRYLIKTRGQQVTLSCSPISGHRSVSWYQQTPGQGLQFLFEYFSETQRNKGNFPGRFSGRQFSNSRSEMNVSTLELGDSALYLCASSLEAGGYGYTFGSGTRLTVV.

The chain links TRBV28 to TRBJ2-2, with a tentative D call TRBD1 (6 bases). V was cut by 7 bases and J by 4 bases, with 13 bases left in between. The CDR3 spans 14 residues. Germline V lookup: CDR1 MDHEN, CDR2 SYDVKM. CDR3 nucleotide sequence: TGTGCCAGCACTATCGTAGGGGGCACCGGGGAGCTGTTTTTT. Translating it yields CASTIVGGTGELFF.

The V and J genes are TRBV7-7 and TRBJ2-5, with D possibly TRBD1 on 9 matching bases. Germline V gene sequence: CDR1 SSHAT, CDR2 FNYEAQ (reference sequence). The CDR3 extends over 16 amino acids. Trimming cost V 5 bases and J 4 bases, with 20 bases left between them. Here the CDR3 DNA reads TGTGCCAGCAGCCCCGGGGGGGGGACAGGGCTAGAGACCCAGTACTTC. It is translated as CASSPGGGTGLETQYF. The full variable domain, with the rest looked up from reference TRBV7-7 and TRBJ2-5, is GAGVSQSPRYKVTKRGQDVTLRCDPISSHATLYWYQQALGQGPEFLTYFNYEAQPDKSGLPSDRFSAERPEGSISTLTIQRTEQRDSAMYRCASSPGGGTGLETQYFGPGTRLLVL.

V is TRBV9 and J is TRBJ2-5, with a weak D call TRBD1 (6 bases). The CDR3 runs to 17 residues. The V gene's germline CDR1 is SGDLS and CDR2 YYNGEE. V lost 0 bases, J lost 5 bases, and 20 bases lay in between. DNA for the CDR3: TGTGCCAGCAGCGTAGGGTCCGGGACAAACAGAGGGGAGACCCAGTACTTC. Translation gives CASSVGSGTNRGETQYF.

J is TRBJ2-5 and V is TRBV9; 9 positions match TRBD2. The CDR3 sequence is 16 residues long. CDR1 is SGDLS and CDR2 is YYNGEE in the germline V gene. With V trimmed by 0 bases and J by 5 bases, 8 bases remained unmatched. The CDR3 DNA reads as TGTGCCAGCAGCGTAGTTGGCGGGGGGGCCCAGGAGACCCAGTACTTC. Translating gives CASSVVGGGAQETQYF.

In its sample, this clone is medium-sized. The V gene is TRBV5-4, the J gene TRBJ1-3, with D possibly TRBD1 on 5 matching bases. Germline CDR1 is SGHNT and CDR2 is YYREEE (reference sequence). Trimming cost V 9 bases and J 0 bases, with 10 bases left between them. CDR3 length: 13 residues. CDR3 sequence (DNA): TGTGCCACGTACGGGGGCTCTGGAAACACCATATATTTT. Amino acid sequence: CATYGGSGNTIYF.

The V and J genes are TRBV7-2 and TRBJ2-7, with TRBD1 matching over 8 bases. Trimming removed 5 bases from V and 2 bases from J; junction bases left unmatched: 5. There are 14 residues in the CDR3. Germline CDR1 is SGHTA and CDR2 is FQGNSA. CDR3 sequence: CASSQGQETYEQYF. DNA for the CDR3: TGTGCCAGCAGCCAGGGACAGGAGACCTACGAGCAGTACTTC.

This chain uses TRBV11-3 with TRBJ1-1, with 8 bases identical to TRBD1. V was pared by 5 bases and J by 7 bases, with 12 bases of the junction left unmatched. CDR3 size: 15 residues. Germline V gene sequence: CDR1 SGHNT, CDR2 YENEEA. The CDR3 DNA is TGTGCCAGCAGCGCAGGACAGGGTTTGGCTGGTGAAGCTTTCTTT. Encoded protein: CASSAGQGLAGEAFF.

This clone has only a few counts. The V gene is TRBV29-1, the J gene TRBJ1-1; D not resolved. CDR1 and CDR2 from the germline V gene are SQVTM and ANQGSEA. The CDR3 is 11 residues long. Between the trimmed V and J ends, which lost 4 bases and 4 bases, there was a span of 7 bases. The CDR3 spells CSVGLGTEAFF. The CDR3 coding sequence is TGCAGCGTTGGGCTTGGCACTGAAGCTTTCTTT.

The chain carries TRBV4-1 and TRBJ2-7; D possibly corresponds to TRBD1 (6 bases). With 1 base removed from V and 5 bases from J, the gap between germline ends came to 12 bases. The CDR3 length is 14 residues. The germline V gene encodes CDR1 MGHRA and CDR2 YSYEKL. In nucleotides, the CDR3 is TGCGCCAGCAGCCAAGCAGGGGCGGCGGACGAGCAGTACTTC. The encoded protein is CASSQAGAADEQYF.

The V call is TRBV7-9, the J call TRBJ1-6; D is unclear. The germline V and J ends were trimmed by 0 bases and 6 bases, with 6 bases remaining between them. Germline CDR1 is SEHNR and CDR2 is FQNEAQ (reference sequence). This CDR3 region has 14 residues. CDR3 loop: CASSLAPGNSPLHF. The CDR3 nucleotides read TGTGCCAGCAGCTTAGCTCCCGGTAATTCACCCCTCCACTTT.

This clone turned up a few times. The chain has TRBV11-2 and TRBJ1-1; possibly TRBD1 for D (5 bases). CDR1 is SGHAT, CDR2 FQNNGV, per germline. The CDR3 has 13 amino acids. Deletions cut 5 bases from V and 1 base from J, with 8 bases between. The CDR3 region has the DNA TGTGCCAGCAGCACACAGGAGAACACTGAAGCTTTCTTT. It yields the protein CASSTQENTEAFF.

This clone was detected a few times. The chain joins TRBV19 to TRBJ2-6, with D maybe TRBD1 (5 bases). CDR1 and CDR2 (germline): LNHDA, SQIVND (reference sequence). This CDR3 spans 14 amino acids. Trimming took off 7 bases at V and 2 bases at J, with 9 bases between the two ends. This CDR3 is CASKTATGANVLTF. The DNA for the CDR3 is TGTGCCAGTAAGACAGCTACTGGGGCCAACGTCCTGACTTTC.

This clone appeared once. This rearrangement joins TRBV18 to TRBJ1-1; TRBD1 is a possible D gene (6 bases). The ends were cut back, 4 bases at V and 2 bases at J, with 14 bases in the middle. This CDR3 has 15 amino acids. The V gene's germline CDR1 is KGHSH and CDR2 LQKENI. CDR3 region: CASSRSAGANTEAFF. The CDR3 region has the DNA TGTGCCAGCTCACGCAGCGCGGGGGCCAACACTGAAGCTTTCTTT. Based on the CDR3 plus reference TRBV18 and TRBJ1-1, the full variable domain is NAGVMQNPRHLVRRRGQEARLRCSPMKGHSHVYWYRQLPEEGLKFMVYLQKENIIDESGMPKERFSAEFPKEGPSILRIQQVVRGDSAAYFCASSRSAGANTEAFFGQGTRLTVV.

The chain uses TRBV12-5 and TRBJ2-2, with 11 positions matching TRBD1. Unmatched junction bases numbered 2, after V lost 1 base and J lost 4 bases. The CDR3 length is 16 residues. Germline V gene data show CDR1 as LGHNT and CDR2 as FRNRAP. The CDR3 nucleotides are TGTGCTAGTGGTTTGGGGACAGGGGGCACCACCGGGGAGCTGTTTTTT. Protein product: CASGLGTGGTTGELFF.